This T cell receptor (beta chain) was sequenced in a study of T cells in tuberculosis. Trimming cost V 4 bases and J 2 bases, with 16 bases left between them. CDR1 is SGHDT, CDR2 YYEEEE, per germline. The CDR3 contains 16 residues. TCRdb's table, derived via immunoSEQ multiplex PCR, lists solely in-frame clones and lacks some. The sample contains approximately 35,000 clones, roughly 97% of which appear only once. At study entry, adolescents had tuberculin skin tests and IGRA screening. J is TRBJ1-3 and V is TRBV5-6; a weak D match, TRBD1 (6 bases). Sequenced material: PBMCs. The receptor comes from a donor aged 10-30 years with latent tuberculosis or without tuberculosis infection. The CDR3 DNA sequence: TGTGCCAGCAGCGAGGGGGACCGACAGGCTGGAAACACCATATATTTT. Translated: CASSEGDRQAGNTIYF.